One sample yielded the 4 T cell receptor beta chains listed below, sequenced in a study of patients and donors after allogeneic stem cell transplantation. One entry per CDR3 protein, called by TCRdb with MiXCR from the RT-PCR reads. The sample carries some 960,000 distinct CDR3 sequences, approximately 19% recorded once. Material for sequencing was blood, either unsorted or a sorted T cell fraction (not recorded which). The receptor source for this set is a human donor who was either an allogeneic HSCT recipient or a stem cell or donor lymphocyte infusion donor (not recorded which). It is not recorded whose cells these are; they may come from a transplant donor.

This clonotype appeared a few times. The V and J genes are TRBV2 and TRBJ1-5; unclear D gene. V lost 3 bases and J 3 bases, leaving 6 bases between the germline ends. The germline gives CDR1 SNHLY, CDR2 FYNNEI. The CDR3 is made up of 13 amino acids. CDR3 DNA: TGTGCCAGCAGTGAGTCCGCCAATCAGCCCCAGCATTTT. Translating gives CASSESANQPQHF.

J is TRBJ2-2 and V is TRBV6-2 or TRBV6-3, with unresolved D. Trimming pared 0 bases from V and 6 bases from J, leaving 5 bases between. Germline CDR1 and CDR2: MNHEY and SVGEGT. There are 13 residues in the CDR3. CDR3 sequence reads: CASSYSVAGELFF. CDR3 DNA: TGTGCCAGCAGTTACTCCGTTGCCGGGGAGCTGTTTTTT.

The chain couples TRBV10-3 to TRBJ2-4; D gene uncertain. Looked up from germline, CDR1 is ENHRY and CDR2 is SYGVKD. The CDR3 contains 13 residues. Trimming left V 10 bases short and J 4 bases short, with 14 bases between. The CDR3 region is CATMQELKNIQYF. The CDR3 bases are TGTGCCACCATGCAGGAGTTGAAAAACATTCAGTACTTC.

This clonotype was counted many times. The chain employs TRBV6-1 and TRBJ1-4, with 12 bases lining up with TRBD1. V lost 5 bases to trimming and J lost 5 bases; unmatched junction nucleotides: 9. The CDR3 sequence is 17 residues long. Germline-derived CDR1 and CDR2 are MNHNS and SASEGT. The CDR3 nucleotides read TGTGCCAGCAGTACCCCGGGACAGGGGGCCTACAATGAAAAACTGTTTTTT. This gives the protein CASSTPGQGAYNEKLFF.